One and the same sample provided the 30 T cell receptor beta chains below, sequenced in a study of tumor-infiltrating lymphocytes in primary liver carcinoma. The researchers produced TCR beta cDNA from approximately 0.45 ug total RNA with a constant-region primer. Libraries for TCR beta were built through three nested multiplex PCR rounds, which together made up a slightly modified ARM-PCR procedure. With TRBV1-TRBV30 forward primers and a C-beta reverse primer, the first two PCR rounds were run for 10 to 11 cycles each. Each CDR3 protein is one row after TCRdb ran MiXCR on the multiplex PCR reads. The data show 330,000 or so distinct CDR3 sequences, less than 70% seen once. RNA was extracted from whole blood without cell sorting, alongside germline DNA. Sample: peripheral blood. Every receptor here comes from a man aged 40-50 years with primary liver carcinoma and hepatitis B virus infection.

Remarks on this clonotype: The junction departs from the called germline gene at one end, perhaps through a read error. The gene calls are TRBV11-2 and TRBJ2-1; D uncertain. The V gene's germline CDR1 is SGHAT and CDR2 FQNNGV. The CDR3 runs to 12 residues. CDR3 sequence reads: CASSNHDNERFF. Here the CDR3 DNA reads TGTGCGAGCAGCAATCACGACAATGAGCGGTTCTTC.

This clonotype was recorded many times. The chain recombines TRBV11-2 with TRBJ2-5; D gene unclear. This CDR3 is 11 amino acids long. In germline, CDR1 is SGHAT, CDR2 FQNNGV. Trimming cost V 5 bases and J 7 bases, with 8 bases left between them. Here the CDR3 reads CASSEPVTQYF. CDR3 nucleotide sequence: TGTGCCAGCAGCGAGCCGGTGACCCAGTACTTC.

This clonotype was found once. Just one base apart from a much larger clone, this may be a read error. The J gene is TRBJ1-5, the V gene TRBV6-5, with D possibly TRBD1 on 5 matching bases. Per the germline V gene, CDR1 is MNHEY and CDR2 is SVGAGI. Between the trimmed V and J ends, which lost 5 bases and 2 bases, there was a span of 10 bases. The CDR3 consists of 14 residues. The CDR3 sequence: CASSTSRGNQPQHF. The CDR3 nucleotides are TGTGCCAGCAGTACCAGCAGGGGCAATCAGCCCCAGCATTTT.

Comment on this clonotype: Since a much larger clone is just one base distant, this may be a read error. This chain connects TRBV4-1 to TRBJ1-1; no clear D. CDR3 size: 14 residues. Germline V gene data show CDR1 as MGHRA and CDR2 as YSYEKL. The CDR3 region is CVSSQEGLNTEAFF. In DNA, the CDR3 is TGCGTCAGCAGCCAAGAAGGTCTGAACACTGAAGCTTTCTTT.

Only one count was recorded for this clonotype. At one of its ends the junction is not consistent with the germline gene, which may arise from a read error. The chain has TRBV5-4 and TRBJ2-7, with a possible D match to TRBD2 (6 bases). The V gene's germline CDR1 is SGHNT and CDR2 YYREEE (reference sequence). This CDR3 has 15 residues. The CDR3 loop is CVSSLGGLLSYEQYF. The DNA of the CDR3 is TGTGTCAGCAGCTTGGGGGGACTCCTTTCTTACGAGCAGTACTTC. Together with reference TRBV5-4 and TRBJ2-7, the CDR3 gives the full variable domain: ETGVTQSPTHLIKTRGQQVTLRCSSQSGHNTVSWYQQALGQGPQFIFQYYREEENGRGNFPPRFSGLQFPNYSSELNVNALELDDSALYLCVSSLGGLLSYEQYFGPGTRLTVT.

CDR3: CASCYRANGYTF. CDR3 sequence (DNA): TGTGCTAGCTGTTACAGGGCAAATGGCTACACCTTC. This sequence joins TRBV6-5 and TRBJ1-2, with D possibly matching TRBD1 (6 bases). Germline CDR1 is MNHEY and CDR2 is SVGAGI. CDR3 length equals 12 residues.

This clonotype was picked up a small number of times. The junction does not match germline at one end; this may be a read error. This sequence joins TRBV11-1 and TRBJ2-7; weak D call: TRBD2 (5 bases). The CDR3 runs to 17 residues. From germline, CDR1 is SGHAT and CDR2 FQDESV (reference sequence). In nucleotides, the CDR3 is TGTGTCAGCAGCTTAGGGCCGGCGGGTGAAAGCTCCTACGAGCAGTACTTC. This codes for CVSSLGPAGESSYEQYF.

This clonotype was found once. The chain couples TRBV11-2 to TRBJ2-7, with 9 bases fitting TRBD1. V lost 5 bases and J lost 6; bases outside the gene matches: 11. Per the germline V gene, CDR1 is SGHAT and CDR2 is FQNNGV. The CDR3 totals 15 residues. CDR3 sequence reads: CASSLGTGRSCEQYF. Written as DNA, the CDR3 is TGTGCCAGCAGCCTAGGGACAGGGAGAAGCTGCGAGCAGTACTTC. Filled out from reference TRBV11-2 and TRBJ2-7, the complete variable domain reads EAGVAQSPRYKIIEKRQSVAFWCNPISGHATLYWYQQILGQGPKLLIQFQNNGVVDDSQLPKDRFSAERLKGVDSTLKIQPAKLEDSAVYLCASSLGTGRSCEQYFGPGTRLTVT.

Turning to this clonotype: A much larger clone lies a single base off, so this may be a read error. The genes are TRBV4-1 and TRBJ2-4, with TRBD2 matching 14 bases. CDR1 and CDR2 (germline): MGHRA, YSYEKL. The CDR3 spans 20 residues. For the CDR3, the DNA is TGCGCCAGCAGCCAAGCCCCGGGACTAGCGGGAGCGGAGGCCAGAAACATTCAGTACTTC. Its protein is CASSQAPGLAGAEARNIQYF.

This clonotype was found a few times. With a much larger clone just one base away, this may be a read error. The CDR3 does not end in the conserved phenylalanine or tryptophan, so this is likely a read error. This chain links TRBV12-3 or TRBV12-4 with TRBJ2-1; D gene unclear. V lost 2 bases, J lost 9 bases, and 5 bases lay in between. The CDR3 spans 11 residues. As DNA, the CDR3 is TGTGCCAGCAGTTTACTGGGTGAGCAGTTCCTC. This translates into CASSLLGEQFL.

Details on this clonotype: A read error may be the cause here, since a much bigger clone is one base away. The J gene is TRBJ2-2, the V gene TRBV29-1, with D maybe TRBD2 (5 bases). This CDR3 has 13 residues. Germline V gives CDR1 SQVTM, CDR2 ANQGSEA. Trimming took 6 bases from V and 4 from J, leaving 12 bases between them. The CDR3 spells CSVGLGFTGELFF. For the CDR3, the DNA is TGCAGCGTCGGACTGGGGTTCACCGGGGAGCTGTTTTTT.

V gene TRBV10-3 combines with J gene TRBJ1-1; 7 bases line up with TRBD1. V gave up 11 bases and J gave up 4 bases; unmatched junction bases: 13. CDR1 is ENHRY, CDR2 SYGVKD, per germline. The CDR3 sequence is 14 residues long. The CDR3 nucleotides are TGTGCCGCGAGATCTACAGGGGCGTCCACTGAAGCTTTCTTT. It specifies CAARSTGASTEAFF.

The chain is built from TRBV11-2 and TRBJ1-6, with no clear D. Trimming shortened V by 4 bases and J by 8 bases, and 6 bases separated the two germline ends. The CDR3 extends over 12 amino acids. In germline, CDR1 is SGHAT, CDR2 FQNNGV. This CDR3 reads CASSSSYSPLHF. Here the CDR3 DNA reads TGTGCCAGCAGCTCATCGTATTCACCCCTCCACTTT.

Many counts were recorded for this clonotype. J is TRBJ2-1 and V is TRBV4-3, with a possible D match to TRBD1 (6 bases). Germline V CDR1 and CDR2: LGHNA, YSLEER. This CDR3 contains 15 residues. Trimming cost V 0 bases and J 8 bases, with 14 bases left between them. CDR3 sequence reads: CASSQEATQGHEQFF. The CDR3 nucleotides are TGCGCCAGCAGCCAAGAGGCTACCCAGGGGCATGAGCAGTTCTTC.

This chain links TRBV6-6 with TRBJ2-5; TRBD2 agrees at 8 bases. CDR1 and CDR2 from the germline V gene are MNHNY and SVGAGI (reference sequence). The CDR3 extends over 18 amino acids. CDR3 nucleotides: TGTGCTACCCAGCCCTCTTGGCGGGAGGTCCTGACGCGAGAGACCCAGTACTTC. Translating it yields CATQPSWREVLTRETQYF.

This clonotype was counted a few times. The junction and the germline gene differ at one end; a read error may be behind it. The chain recombines TRBV4-3 with TRBJ1-5; tentatively, D is TRBD1 (6 bases). CDR3 length: 13 residues. CDR1 and CDR2 (germline): LGHNA, YSLEER. CDR3 in DNA: TGCGCCAGAAGTCAAGGACAGCATCAGCACCAGCATTTT. Its protein product is CARSQGQHQHQHF.

In the case of this clonotype: The junction differs from germline at one of its ends, possibly a read error. The chain employs TRBV6-5 and TRBJ2-2, with TRBD2 matching 11 bases. Germline CDR1 reads MNHEY; CDR2 reads SVGAGI. There are 16 residues in the CDR3. DNA for the CDR3: TGTGCCGGCAGTTACACCCTAGCGGGAGGTACCGGGGAGCTGTTTTTT. This encodes CAGSYTLAGGTGELFF.

This clonotype was seen many times. This chain connects TRBV6-5 to TRBJ1-1; TRBD1 matches at 8 bases. The CDR3 spans 13 residues. Trimming removed 8 bases from V and 0 bases from J; junction bases left unmatched: 2. Germline CDR1 reads MNHEY; CDR2 reads SVGAGI. The CDR3 spells CASWGQVNTEAFF. The CDR3 coding sequence is TGTGCCAGCTGGGGACAGGTGAACACTGAAGCTTTCTTT.

This clonotype was seen many times. This chain links TRBV6-5 with TRBJ2-1; D unresolved. Germline V gene lookup returns CDR1 MNHEY and CDR2 SVGAGI. The V end lost 0 bases, the J end lost 10 bases, and 10 bases lay between the germline ends. The CDR3 extends over 13 amino acids. The CDR3 loop reads CASSYSKVEEQFF. In nucleotides, the CDR3 is TGTGCCAGCAGTTACTCGAAGGTAGAGGAGCAGTTCTTC.

In regard to this clonotype: Sequence at one end of the junction differs from germline and may be a read error. The V gene is TRBV5-5, the J gene TRBJ2-3, with 12 bases identical to TRBD2. CDR3 size: 17 residues. Germline CDR1 SGHKS, CDR2 YYEKEE (reference sequence). CDR3 sequence reads: CASNLARTSGDTDTQYF. In nucleotides, the CDR3 is TGTGCCAGCAACTTGGCCAGGACTAGCGGGGACACAGATACGCAGTATTTT.

The chain joins TRBV28 to TRBJ2-7, with D perhaps assigned TRBD1 or TRBD2 (5 bases each). Trimming took off 10 bases at V and 6 bases at J, with 19 bases between the two ends. CDR3 length: 13 residues. Per germline, CDR1 MDHEN and CDR2 SYDVKM. The CDR3 DNA is TGTGCCATGTCGGCTGGGACGGTATGCGAGCAGTACTTC. This codes for CAMSAGTVCEQYF.

This clonotype has a single count. This may be a read error, as it is one base from a much larger clone. The chain links TRBV12-3 or TRBV12-4 to TRBJ2-1, with 8 bases fitting TRBD2. This CDR3 spans 14 amino acids. Trimming at V came to 11 bases and at J to 10 bases, leaving 16 bases not matched to a gene. The CDR3 coding sequence is TGTGCCTCTTCCAAGCGGGAGATGGTCAAGGAGCAGTTCTTC. This gives the protein CASSKREMVKEQFF.

V is TRBV11-2 and J is TRBJ2-7, with D unclear. This CDR3 is built from 13 residues. Germline CDR1 and CDR2: SGHAT and FQNNGV. CDR3 sequence (DNA): TGTGTCAACATCTTAGAAACTTCTCGGGAGCAGTACTTC. The encoded protein is CVNILETSREQYF.

This clonotype was counted ten times or more. The chain links TRBV11-2 to TRBJ1-1; the match to TRBD1 covers 7 bases. Unmatched junction bases numbered 7, after V lost 4 bases and J lost 2 bases. The CDR3 covers 15 residues. Germline V lookup: CDR1 SGHAT, CDR2 FQNNGV. The CDR3 region has the DNA TGTGCCAGCAGCTACCCGACAGGGAGTAACACTGAAGCTTTCTTT. Translated: CASSYPTGSNTEAFF.

This chain joins TRBV11-3 and TRBJ2-3; D is tentatively TRBD1 or TRBD2 (6 bases each). Looked up from germline, CDR1 is SGHNT and CDR2 is YENEEA. This CDR3 contains 17 residues. V lost 10 bases, J lost 2 bases, and 25 bases lay in between. The CDR3 sequence: CANSPGQCGINTDTQYF. The CDR3 DNA reads as TGTGCCAACAGTCCCGGACAGTGCGGGATTAACACAGATACGCAGTATTTT.

Remarks on this clonotype: One base away lies a much larger clone, so this may be a sequencing read error. V is TRBV6-2 or TRBV6-3 and J is TRBJ2-1, with D maybe TRBD2 (6 bases). Looked up from germline, CDR1 is MNHEY and CDR2 is SVGEGT. The length of the CDR3 is 13 residues. The CDR3 protein is CVSIGTPSNEQFF. CDR3 sequence (DNA): TGTGTCAGCATAGGGACTCCGTCCAATGAGCAGTTCTTC.

This clonotype showed up just once. A much larger clonotype is one base distant, so this may be a read error. J is TRBJ2-1 and V is TRBV14; the D gene could be TRBD1 or TRBD2 (5 bases each). This CDR3 contains 13 residues. The germline gives CDR1 SGHDN, CDR2 FVKESK. Here the CDR3 reads CASGQGVGNEQFF. CDR3 nucleotides: TGTGCCAGCGGCCAGGGAGTCGGCAATGAGCAGTTCTTC.

Comment on this clonotype: Relative to the germline gene, one junction end is altered; a read error may explain this. This chain joins TRBV6-1 and TRBJ2-3; D tentatively fits TRBD1 or TRBD2 (5 bases each). The CDR3 contains 15 residues. Per germline, CDR1 MNHNS and CDR2 SASEGT. The CDR3 here is CASSAGPRSTDMQYF. The DNA for the CDR3 is TGTGCCAGCAGTGCGGGACCTCGATCCACAGATATGCAGTATTTT.

With respect to this clonotype: Sequence at one end of the junction differs from germline and may be a read error. V is TRBV11-2 and J is TRBJ2-1; 8 nucleotides line up with TRBD2. Germline loops: CDR1 SGHAT, CDR2 FQNNGV. The CDR3 totals 13 residues. The CDR3 coding sequence is TGTGTCAGCAGCTTTGGACTAGCCAATGTGCAGTTCTTC. It yields the protein CVSSFGLANVQFF.

Comments on this clonotype: This sequence may be a read error, since a much larger clone differs from it by one base. The chain carries TRBV6-2 or TRBV6-3 and TRBJ2-7; D perhaps matches TRBD2 (5 bases). The CDR3 extends over 13 amino acids. V was clipped by 8 bases and J by 4 bases, with 15 bases between them. CDR1 is MNHEY, CDR2 SVGEGT, per germline. DNA for the CDR3: TGTGCCAGCTGTCGAGGGAAAGAATACGAGCAGTACTTC. Encoded protein: CASCRGKEYEQYF.